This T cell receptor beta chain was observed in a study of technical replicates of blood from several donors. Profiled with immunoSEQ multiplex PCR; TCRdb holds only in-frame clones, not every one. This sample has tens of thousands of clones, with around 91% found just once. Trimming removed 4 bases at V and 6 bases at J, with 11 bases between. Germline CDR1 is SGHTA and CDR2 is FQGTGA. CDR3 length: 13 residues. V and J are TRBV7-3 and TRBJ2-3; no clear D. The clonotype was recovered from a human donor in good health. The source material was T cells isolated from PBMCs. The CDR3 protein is CASSSPPPDTQYF. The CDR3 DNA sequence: TGTGCCAGCAGCTCCCCCCCTCCTGATACGCAGTATTTT.